The next 21 T cell receptor beta chains were all read from a single sample in a study of OX40 agonist ivuxolimab in advanced cancers. Clones were sequenced by immunoSEQ multiplex PCR, and TCRdb holds only the in-frame ones, with some missing. This table holds over 75,000 clones, 90% found once. This specimen consisted of CD4+ or CD8+ T cells sorted from blood, obtained in a trial of the OX40 agonist ivuxolimab. The receptors originated from an adult with an advanced solid tumor such as melanoma, head and neck, liver or kidney cancer.

This clone occurred a few times. The CDR3 loop reads CASSRDSSNYGYTF. In DNA, the CDR3 is TGTGCCAGCAGCCGGGACAGTTCTAACTATGGCTACACCTTC. The chain combines TRBV6-4 with TRBJ1-2; TRBD1 matches 7 bases. The CDR3 covers 14 residues. CDR1 and CDR2 from the germline V gene are MRHNA and SNTAGT. V was pared by 6 bases and J by 0 bases, with 4 bases of the junction left unmatched.

This rearrangement joins TRBV4-1 to TRBJ2-6; TRBD1 aligns across 10 bases. V lost 4 bases, J lost 2 bases, and 2 bases stayed unmatched. The CDR3 sequence is 16 residues long. Germline V gives CDR1 MGHRA, CDR2 YSYEKL. CDR3: CASSLGQGAGANVLTF. The CDR3, as DNA: TGCGCCAGCAGCCTCGGACAGGGGGCTGGGGCCAACGTCCTGACTTTC.

This chain connects TRBV7-9 to TRBJ1-5; D remains unclear. The CDR3 sequence is 13 residues long. Germline V CDR1 and CDR2: SEHNR, FQNEAQ (reference sequence). Trimming stripped 5 bases from V and 5 bases from J, with 10 bases between. This CDR3 reads CASSLVEYQPQHF. The DNA of the CDR3 is TGTGCCAGCAGCCTCGTCGAGTATCAGCCCCAGCATTTT.

This chain uses TRBV5-4 with TRBJ2-1; 7 bases agree with TRBD1. Trimming took 3 bases from V and 8 from J; bases not matched to a gene: 5. The CDR3 has 13 amino acids. Germline CDR1 is SGHNT and CDR2 is YYREEE (reference sequence). CDR3 DNA: TGTGCCAGCAGCTGGGGACAGAAAGATGAGCAGTTCTTC. As protein: CASSWGQKDEQFF.

This chain joins TRBV9 and TRBJ2-2, with TRBD2 matching over 9 bases. The CDR3 totals 18 residues. The ends lost 4 bases at V and 7 bases at J; junction bases unmatched: 17. Germline V gene data show CDR1 as SGDLS and CDR2 as YYNGEE. The CDR3 spells CASSSTAAGGPISGELFF. The CDR3 coding sequence is TGTGCCAGCAGCTCCACAGCCGCGGGAGGGCCTATAAGCGGGGAGCTGTTTTTT.

This chain uses TRBV6-1 with TRBJ1-1; TRBD1 is a possible D gene (6 bases). Per germline, CDR1 MNHNS and CDR2 SASEGT. The CDR3 runs 13 residues. V was trimmed by 8 bases and J by 5 bases, leaving 15 bases between them. CDR3: CASQGPLGTEAFF. The CDR3 DNA reads as TGTGCCAGCCAGGGGCCCCTTGGGACTGAAGCTTTCTTT.

This chain uses TRBV18 with TRBJ2-7, with 8 positions matching TRBD1. Germline CDR1 is KGHSH and CDR2 is LQKENI. This CDR3 spans 15 amino acids. Germline trimming cut 3 bases from V and 4 bases from J; bases unmatched to any gene: 8. CDR3 protein: CASSPPGTGEYEQYF. Written as DNA, the CDR3 is TGTGCCAGCTCACCCCCGGGGACAGGCGAGTACGAGCAGTACTTC.

The chain is built from TRBV7-8 and TRBJ2-2, with 10 bases identical to TRBD1. The CDR3 extends over 20 amino acids. CDR1 SGHVS and CDR2 FQNEAQ come from the germline V gene. Unmatched junction bases numbered 21, after V lost 5 bases and J lost 6 bases. The CDR3 DNA follows: TGTGCCAGCAGCCAGTCCCGGGACAGGGGACGGATCGTGAAGTCCGGGGAGCTGTTTTTT. Amino acid sequence: CASSQSRDRGRIVKSGELFF. The entire variable domain, with the rest obtained from reference TRBV7-8 and TRBJ2-2, is as follows: GAGVSQSPRYKVAKRGQDVALRCDPISGHVSLFWYQQALGQGPEFLTYFQNEAQLDKSGLPSDRFFAERPEGSVSTLKIQRTQQEDSAVYLCASSQSRDRGRIVKSGELFFGEGSRLTVL.

This clone was counted only a few times. The CDR3 coding sequence is TGTGCCAGCAGCCCACAGGGTTCTGGGGCCAACGTCCTGACTTTC. It encodes CASSPQGSGANVLTF. The chain couples TRBV2 to TRBJ2-6; a possible D gene is TRBD1 (6 bases). The length of the CDR3 is 15 residues. V lost 6 bases and J 1 base, leaving 10 bases between the germline ends. Germline values: CDR1 SNHLY, CDR2 FYNNEI.

The chain carries TRBV10-2 and TRBJ2-1; 12 positions agree with TRBD2. Germline V lookup: CDR1 WSHSY, CDR2 SAAADI. V trimming: 0 bases; J trimming: 6 bases; junction bases outside the gene matches: 3. This CDR3 region has 16 residues. The CDR3 spells CASSESTSGSGNEQFF. CDR3 bases: TGCGCCAGCAGTGAGTCGACTAGCGGGAGTGGCAATGAGCAGTTCTTC.

CDR3 DNA: TGTGCCAGCTCGACAGGGTCTGGAAACACCATATATTTT. Translated, it gives CASSTGSGNTIYF. V and J are TRBV5-4 and TRBJ1-3; TRBD1 aligns across 7 bases. Germline CDR1 is SGHNT and CDR2 is YYREEE (reference sequence). The length of the CDR3 is 13 residues. V lost 7 bases and J lost 1; bases outside the gene matches: 2.

V is TRBV9 and J is TRBJ2-3, with 7 bases identical to TRBD1. Per germline, CDR1 SGDLS and CDR2 YYNGEE. The trim removed 4 bases at V and 2 bases at J, leaving 4 bases unmatched. The CDR3 covers 14 residues. In DNA, the CDR3 is TGTGCCAGCAGCCAGGGACAGCCCACAGATACGCAGTATTTT. It translates to CASSQGQPTDTQYF.

The chain uses TRBV5-6 and TRBJ2-3, with D unresolved. V lost 2 bases to trimming and J lost 14 bases, with 15 bases between them. Germline V gene data show CDR1 as SGHDT and CDR2 as YYEEEE. The CDR3 is made up of 12 amino acids. The DNA of the CDR3 is TGTGCCAGCAGCTTCCGTAGCCTTAATGCGTATTTT. Translation gives CASSFRSLNAYF.

This chain joins TRBV29-1 and TRBJ2-1; TRBD2 aligns across 7 bases. CDR1 is SQVTM, CDR2 ANQGSEA, per germline. This CDR3 comprises 14 residues. V gave up 4 bases and J gave up 1 base; unmatched junction bases: 4. The CDR3: CSVVVSGSYNEQFF. CDR3 bases: TGCAGCGTTGTAGTTAGCGGGTCCTACAATGAGCAGTTCTTC.

This sequence joins TRBV12-2 and TRBJ2-2. TRBV12-2 is shown as a pseudogene. The CDR3 contains 17 residues. CDR3 nucleotides: TGTGCAAGTCGCTTAGCGCTAGGGCAGATAGACACCGGGGAGCTGTTTTTT. This codes for CASRLALGQIDTGELFF.

The genes are TRBV19 and TRBJ2-2; unclear D gene. CDR1 LNHDA and CDR2 SQIVND come from the germline V gene (reference sequence). V was pared by 1 base and J by 6 bases, with 9 bases between. The CDR3 is made up of 14 amino acids. The chain's CDR3 is CASSIGSRSGELFF. CDR3 in DNA: TGTGCCAGTAGTATAGGGTCCAGGTCCGGGGAGCTGTTTTTT.

The chain links TRBV28 to TRBJ2-6, with D unclear. With 2 bases removed from V and 3 bases from J, the gap between germline ends came to 5 bases. The germline gives CDR1 MDHEN, CDR2 SYDVKM. The CDR3 consists of 14 residues. The DNA for the CDR3 is TGTGCCAGCAGTTTACCCGGTGGGGCCAACGTCCTGACTTTC. It yields the protein CASSLPGGANVLTF.

The chain employs TRBV5-6 and TRBJ2-1, with D possibly being TRBD2 (6 bases). CDR1 SGHDT and CDR2 YYEEEE come from the germline V gene. This CDR3 comprises 14 residues. V was pared by 4 bases and J by 8 bases, with 16 bases between. CDR3: CASSPGVLRDEQFF. CDR3 in DNA: TGTGCCAGCAGCCCGGGGGTCTTACGGGATGAGCAGTTCTTC.

This rearrangement joins TRBV11-3 to TRBJ2-2; weak D call: TRBD2 (6 bases). Trimming stripped 3 bases from V and 5 bases from J, with 13 bases between. The CDR3 consists of 15 residues. The germline V gene encodes CDR1 SGHNT and CDR2 YENEEA. CDR3 coding DNA: TGTGCCAGCAGCTTGACGGGAGCAATAACCGGGGAGCTGTTTTTT. It specifies CASSLTGAITGELFF.

The rearrangement uses TRBV7-2 and TRBJ2-7; TRBD2 agrees at 14 bases. The junction had 11 bases not matched to a gene; V was cut back by 2 bases and J by 2 bases. The CDR3 is 19 amino acids. The germline V gene has CDR1 SGHTA and CDR2 FQGNSA. CDR3 in amino acids: CASSLKGGLTSGRAYEQYF. The CDR3, as DNA: TGTGCCAGCAGCTTAAAAGGGGGGTTGACTAGCGGGAGGGCCTACGAGCAGTACTTC.

The rearrangement links TRBV6-1 to TRBJ2-3; tentatively, D is TRBD2 (5 bases). The CDR3 has 13 amino acids. V was shortened by 6 bases and J by 4 bases, with 11 bases between the two germline ends. The germline gives CDR1 MNHNS, CDR2 SASEGT. CDR3 nucleotides: TGTGCCAGCAGAGTTACTAGTTCAGATACGCAGTATTTT. Translation gives CASRVTSSDTQYF.